These T cell receptor beta chains were read from a single sample in a study of blood T cell repertoires in COVID-19. Generated by immunoSEQ multiplex PCR, the TCRdb table keeps only in-frame clones and is missing some. The sample has some 380,000 clones, about 87% seen once. The sequenced sample consisted of PBMCs or T cells enriched from blood (not recorded which). These receptor sequences come from a man aged 30 to 39 who had recovered from COVID-19. Each CDR3 is given with its conserved first and last residue. Each record gives: J gene, D gene, V gene, clone size, CDR3 DNA, CDR3 protein. A D gene is named only where the DNA matches it firmly. For some rows the clone size is stated as once, few or many, or as a class when expanded; others skip it.

>TRBJ1-3|NA|TRBV28|NA
TGTGCCAGCAGCATAGCTGCTGGAAACACCATATATTTT
CASSIAAGNTIYF
>TRBJ2-5|TRBD2|TRBV10-1|many
TGCGCCAGTCTCCAAGCGGGGGGAGAGACCCAGTACTTC
CASLQAGGETQYF
>TRBJ2-1|TRBD1|TRBV7-9|NA
TGTGCCAGCAGCTCCTCTATGGGGACAGGGTACCATGAGCAGTTCTTC
CASSSSMGTGYHEQFF
>TRBJ1-4|NA|TRBV10-3|NA
TGTGCCATCAGTGACTTGAAACACACAGGGCGTGAAAAACTGTTTTTT
CAISDLKHTGREKLFF
>TRBJ1-2|NA|TRBV9|NA
TGTGCCAGCAGCTCGACAGAAAACTATGGCTACACCTTC
CASSSTENYGYTF
>TRBJ1-4|NA|TRBV2|NA
TGTGCCAGCAGGATAGGACAGCCAACTAATGAAAAACTGTTTTTT
CASRIGQPTNEKLFF
>TRBJ2-5|TRBD1|TRBV9|NA
TGTGCCAGCAGCCTATCGGGGGGACAGGGTTTGGAGACCCAGTACTTC
CASSLSGGQGLETQYF
>TRBJ2-7|NA|TRBV20-1|NA
TGCAGTGCTAGTCCAACTGACAGAGTCTCCTACGAGCAGTACTTC
CSASPTDRVSYEQYF
>TRBJ1-2|NA|TRBV4-1|NA
TGCGCCAGCAGCCCCGGGGGTTCCTACTATGGCTACACCTTC
CASSPGGSYYGYTF
>TRBJ1-4|NA|TRBV7-2|NA
TGTGCCAGCAGCTTCGTCGACAGAGAGCTGGAAGAAAAACTGTTTTTT
CASSFVDRELEEKLFF
>TRBJ2-1|NA|TRBV3-1/TRBV3-2|NA
TGTGCCAGCAGCCCTCTGAGCGGGAATGAGCAGTTCTTC
CASSPLSGNEQFF
>TRBJ1-6|TRBD1|TRBV19|NA
TGTGCCAGTCGACCACGGGACAGGGGGATGTATTCACCCCTCCACTTT
CASRPRDRGMYSPLHF
>TRBJ1-1|NA|TRBV3-1/TRBV3-2|NA
TGTGCCAGCAGCCATACTACAGGGCACACTGAAGCTTTCTTT
CASSHTTGHTEAFF
>TRBJ1-3|NA|TRBV25-1|NA
TGTGCCAGCAGTGAATGGGCAGCTGGAAACACCATATATTTT
CASSEWAAGNTIYF
>TRBJ1-1|NA|TRBV7-3|NA
TGTGCCAGCAGCTTAATTGCAGGTCAAGGTACTGAAGCTTTCTTT
CASSLIAGQGTEAFF
>TRBJ2-3|TRBD2|TRBV9|NA
TGTGCCAGCAGCGTAGCTTCTGGGCGGGGGGGCATAGATACGCAGTATTTT
CASSVASGRGGIDTQYF
>TRBJ2-7|NA|TRBV7-8|NA
TGTGCCAGCAGCGTAATCCCCGGGAACGAGCAGTACTTC
CASSVIPGNEQYF
>TRBJ2-3|NA|TRBV29-1|NA
TGCAGCTCCGAACCAGGGGGGTCAGATACGCAGTATTTT
CSSEPGGSDTQYF
>TRBJ1-3|NA|TRBV6-1|few
TGTGCCAGCAGCCACCAGGGGTCTGGAAACACCATATATTTT
CASSHQGSGNTIYF
>TRBJ1-5|TRBD1|TRBV19|NA
TGTGCCAGTAGTATAAGGGACAGGGAGAATCAGCCCCAGCATTTT
CASSIRDRENQPQHF
>TRBJ1-1|NA|TRBV30|NA
TGTGCCTGGAGTGTTGTGCGGAACACTGAAGCTTTCTTT
CAWSVVRNTEAFF
>TRBJ2-5|NA|TRBV7-2|NA
TGTGCCAGCAGCTTGGGGGGAAGAGTGACCCAGTACTTC
CASSLGGRVTQYF
>TRBJ1-1|TRBD1|TRBV4-1|NA
TGCGCCAGCAGCCAACGACAGGGCACTGAAGCTTTCTTT
CASSQRQGTEAFF
>TRBJ2-2|TRBD1|TRBV3-1/TRBV3-2|once
TGTGCCAGCAGGGGACAGGGCAACGGGGAGCTGTTTTTT
CASRGQGNGELFF
>TRBJ1-5|NA|TRBV19|NA
TGTGCCAGTAGTAAACATGATCAGCCCCAGCATTTT
CASSKHDQPQHF
>TRBJ2-3|TRBD2|TRBV5-1|once
TGCGCCAGCGCTGGCGGGGGAAGGACAGATACGCAGTATTTT
CASAGGGRTDTQYF
>TRBJ2-2|NA|TRBV5-1|few
TGCGCCAGCAGCTTGGACCCGGGATCCCTGAAGGAGCTGTTTTTT
CASSLDPGSLKELFF
>TRBJ2-7|TRBD1|TRBV18|NA
TGTGCCAGCTCACAATGGACAGGAACCGGGCAGTACTTC
CASSQWTGTGQYF